This is a list of T cell receptor beta chains from one sample in a study of T cells in Graves' hyperthyroidism and ophthalmopathy. A single record per CDR3 protein comes from TCRdb applying MiXCR to the multiplex PCR reads. The table records some 800,000 distinct CDR3 sequences, roughly 37% of them present only once. The sequencing sample was made of blood. All receptors derive from a man between 18 and 35 years old with Graves' hyperthyroidism. Each CDR3 is given with its conserved first and last residue. A D gene is named only where the DNA matches it firmly. Clone size appears in some rows only: once, few, many, or a class for an expanded clone.

many | TRBJ2-5 | NA | TRBV10-3 | TGTGCCACCGGGGGCGGGGGCGCGGAGACCCAGTACTTC | CATGGGGAETQYF
many | TRBJ2-5 | NA | TRBV4-1 | TGCGCCAGCAGCCAAGGGCGAGGAGGAGAGACCCAGTACTTC | CASSQGRGGETQYF
NA | TRBJ1-1 | TRBD1 | TRBV24-1 | TGTGCCACCCGGACAGGGCGGAACACTGAAGCTTTCTTT | CATRTGRNTEAFF
NA | TRBJ2-7 | NA | TRBV27 | TGTGCCAGCAGTCTCCTCGGATCTTTATACGAGCAGTACTTC | CASSLLGSLYEQYF
few | TRBJ2-5 | NA | TRBV2 | TGTGCCAGCAGTCTAGACAGGTCTGAAGAGACCCAGTACTTC | CASSLDRSEETQYF
NA | TRBJ1-6 | NA | TRBV27 | TGTGCCAGCGCCCCGGGAACCGATAATTCACCCCTCCACTTT | CASAPGTDNSPLHF
NA | TRBJ1-1 | TRBD1 | TRBV2 | TGTGCCAGCAACAACAGGGGGCAAGCTTTCTTT | CASNNRGQAFF
NA | TRBJ2-5 | TRBD1 | TRBV7-9 | TGTGCCAGCAGCCCACCGGGACAGTGGGAGACCCAGTACTTC | CASSPPGQWETQYF
once | TRBJ1-1 | TRBD1 | TRBV12-3/TRBV12-4 | TGTGCCAGCAGTTGGACAGGGGGATCTGAAGCTTTCTTT | CASSWTGGSEAFF
few | TRBJ2-5 | NA | TRBV7-2 | TGTGCCAGCAGCTTACACCGGGACTTCGAGGTTTGGGAAGAGACCCAGTACTTC | CASSLHRDFEVWEETQYF
NA | TRBJ2-2 | NA | TRBV11-2 | TGTGCCAGCGAGACAGGAATCTCCGCGAACACCGGGGAGCTGTTTTTT | CASETGISANTGELFF
many | TRBJ1-1 | NA | TRBV2 | TGTGCCAGCGGATCCCGGGGGGAAGCTTTCTTT | CASGSRGEAFF
many | TRBJ2-7 | NA | TRBV15 | TGTGCCACCAGCAGAGCCCGAGACGGTCCCTACGAGCAGTACTTC | CATSRARDGPYEQYF